The source of this T cell receptor (beta chain) is a study of cytotoxic CD8 clonotypes in ibrutinib-treated CLL. About this clone: The junction departs from germline at one end; a sequencing error may be responsible.

Here immunoSEQ multiplex PCR was the method, and the copy in TCRdb shows in-frame clones only, minus some. The sample carries about 40,000 clones, around 67% recorded once. This sample comprised PBMCs, obtained at disease progression, from a patient treated with ibrutinib. The clonotype originates from a human donor with chronic lymphocytic leukemia.

This CDR3 is CASSLGSATSVDF. The CDR3 region has the DNA TGCGCCAGCAGCTTGGGGTCCGCTACTAGTGTGGACTTC. The chain recombines TRBV5-1 with TRBJ2-7, with a tentative D call TRBD2 (5 bases). The germline gives CDR1 SGHRS, CDR2 YFSETQ. The CDR3 sequence is 13 residues long.